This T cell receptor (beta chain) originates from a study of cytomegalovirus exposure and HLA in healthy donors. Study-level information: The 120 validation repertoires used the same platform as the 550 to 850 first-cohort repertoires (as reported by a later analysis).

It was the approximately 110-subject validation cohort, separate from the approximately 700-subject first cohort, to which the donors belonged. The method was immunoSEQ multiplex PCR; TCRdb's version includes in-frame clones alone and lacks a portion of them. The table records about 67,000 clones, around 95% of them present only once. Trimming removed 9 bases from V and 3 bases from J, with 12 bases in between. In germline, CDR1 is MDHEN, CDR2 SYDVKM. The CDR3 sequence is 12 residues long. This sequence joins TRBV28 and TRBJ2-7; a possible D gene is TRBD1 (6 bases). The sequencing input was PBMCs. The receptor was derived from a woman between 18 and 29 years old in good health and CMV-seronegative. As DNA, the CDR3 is TGTGCCAGTCTGGACAGCTACTACGAGCAGTACTTC. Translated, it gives CASLDSYYEQYF.